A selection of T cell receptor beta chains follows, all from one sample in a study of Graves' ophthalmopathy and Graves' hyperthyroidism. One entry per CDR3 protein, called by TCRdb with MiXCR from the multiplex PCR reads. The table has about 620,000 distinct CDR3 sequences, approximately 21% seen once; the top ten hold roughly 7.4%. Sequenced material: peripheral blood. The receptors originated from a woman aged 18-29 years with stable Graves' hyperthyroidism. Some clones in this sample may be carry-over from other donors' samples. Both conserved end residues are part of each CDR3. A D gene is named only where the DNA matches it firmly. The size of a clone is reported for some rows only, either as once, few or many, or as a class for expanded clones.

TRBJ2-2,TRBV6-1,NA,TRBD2,TGTGCCAGCATATCCTCGGCGGGAGGCAGCGGGGAGCTGTTTTTT,CASISSAGGSGELFF
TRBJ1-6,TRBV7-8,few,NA,TGTGCCAGCAGCGAAATCTGGAGCTCCTATAATTCACCCCTCCACTTT,CASSEIWSSYNSPLHF
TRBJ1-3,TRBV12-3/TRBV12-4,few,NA,TGTGCCAGCAGTTTAGGGCCTTACAACACCATATATTTT,CASSLGPYNTIYF
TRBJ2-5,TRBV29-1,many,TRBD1,TGCAGCGTGGACAGGGTTGGGGAGACCCAGTACTTC,CSVDRVGETQYF
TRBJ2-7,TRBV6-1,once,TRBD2,TGTGCCAGCAGTGGGACTAGCGGGAGCGGCTACGAGCAGTACTTC,CASSGTSGSGYEQYF
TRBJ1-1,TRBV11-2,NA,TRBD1,TGTGCCAGCAGCTTAGTCGGGTCAGGGACAGGGAACACTGAAGCTTTCTTT,CASSLVGSGTGNTEAFF
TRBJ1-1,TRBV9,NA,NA,TGTGCCAGCAGCGTATTGGCACACCGCAGTATGAACACTGAAGCTTTCTTT,CASSVLAHRSMNTEAFF
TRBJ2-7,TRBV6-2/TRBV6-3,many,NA,TGTGCCAGCAGACAGGAGTTATCGGCCTACGAGCAGTACTTC,CASRQELSAYEQYF
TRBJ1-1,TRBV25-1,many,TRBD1,TGTGCCAGCAGTCAGGACAGGTTGGAAGCTTTCTTT,CASSQDRLEAFF
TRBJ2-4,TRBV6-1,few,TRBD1,TGTGCCAGCAGTGAAGAGCTGGACAGGGGATTACGAGGGGACATTAAGTACTTC,CASSEELDRGLRGDIKYF
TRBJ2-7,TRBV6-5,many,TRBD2,TGTGCCAGCAGTTACCCGAGTTTTGGCGGGAGCCCGTACGAGCAGTACTTC,CASSYPSFGGSPYEQYF
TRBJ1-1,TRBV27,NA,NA,TGTGCCAGCAGTGACAGCACCGTTGCAAACACTGAAGCTTTCTTT,CASSDSTVANTEAFF
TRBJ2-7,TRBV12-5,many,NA,TGTGCTAGTGGTTTGGTAATGGGATATTCCTACGAGCAGTACTTC,CASGLVMGYSYEQYF
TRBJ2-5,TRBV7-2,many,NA,TGTGCCAGCTTGAGACAGCTCGAAGAGACCCAGTACTTC,CASLRQLEETQYF
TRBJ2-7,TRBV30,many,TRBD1,TGTGCCTGGAGTTCTCCGGGACAGATCTCCTACGAGCAGTACTTC,CAWSSPGQISYEQYF
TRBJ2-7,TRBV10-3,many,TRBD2,TGTGCCATCAGTGTGGCGGGAGGGCCTTACGAGCAGTACTTC,CAISVAGGPYEQYF
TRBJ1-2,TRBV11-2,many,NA,TGTGCCAGCAGCTTCCTAACCAGCAACTATGGCTACACCTTC,CASSFLTSNYGYTF
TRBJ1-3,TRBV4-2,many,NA,TGTGCCAGCAGCCAAGATTGGGGCAGCTCTGGAAACACCATATATTTT,CASSQDWGSSGNTIYF